These 32 T cell receptor beta chains share one sample of origin, sequenced in a study of cytomegalovirus exposure and HLA in healthy donors. The PCR had 60 Vbeta and 13 Jbeta primers. Some clones are missing from TCRdb's copy, which holds only in-frame ones; the method was immunoSEQ multiplex PCR. The clone table shows approximately 140,000 clones, with the ten largest holding 1.5% to 2%. Source material: PBMCs. The receptors were gathered from a woman in her forties or fifties in good health and CMV-seronegative.

This chain joins TRBV9 and TRBJ2-2, with TRBD2 matching 14 bases. CDR3 length: 15 residues. Per the germline V gene, CDR1 is SGDLS and CDR2 is YYNGEE. Unmatched junction bases numbered 6, after V lost 7 bases and J lost 7 bases. The CDR3 reads CASQGLAGDGGELFF. CDR3 DNA sequence: TGTGCCAGCCAGGGACTAGCGGGAGACGGCGGGGAGCTGTTTTTT.

Comment on this clone: The junction and the germline gene differ at one end; a read error may be behind it. The chain recombines TRBV14 with TRBJ2-7, with D possibly being TRBD1 (5 bases). The CDR3 runs 11 residues. Germline CDR1 is SGHDN and CDR2 is FVKESK. Here the CDR3 DNA reads TGTGCCAGCAGCAGTGTGGACACCCCAGACTTC. Translated, it gives CASSSVDTPDF. The full variable domain, with the rest looked up from reference TRBV14 and TRBJ2-7, is EAGVTQFPSHSVIEKGQTVTLRCDPISGHDNLYWYRRVMGKEIKFLLHFVKESKQDESGMPNNRFLAERTGGTYSTLKVQPAELEDSGVYFCASSSVDTPDFGPGTRLTVT.

The CDR3, as DNA: TGTGCCAGTAGTATAGACCCCCCCGCTGGACAGGGCCCCACAGATACGCAGTATTTT. It encodes CASSIDPPAGQGPTDTQYF. This chain connects TRBV19 to TRBJ2-3, with 8 bases lining up with TRBD1. Germline V gene lookup returns CDR1 LNHDA and CDR2 SQIVND (reference sequence). This CDR3 is built from 19 residues. J gave up 2 bases and V 0 bases, and 13 bases lay outside the gene matches.

The rearrangement links TRBV19 to TRBJ1-1; D is possibly TRBD1 (6 bases). This CDR3 contains 15 residues. Germline assignment: CDR1 LNHDA and CDR2 SQIVND (reference sequence). V gave up 3 bases and J gave up 0 bases, with 11 bases separating them. The CDR3 nucleotides read TGTGCCAGTAGTATGGGACACCAAGTGAACACTGAAGCTTTCTTT. It specifies CASSMGHQVNTEAFF.

This rearrangement joins TRBV6-5 to TRBJ2-1, with 13 nucleotides matching TRBD2. This CDR3 is 13 amino acids long. CDR1 MNHEY and CDR2 SVGAGI come from the germline V gene. The V gene end was trimmed by 4 bases and the J gene end by 16 bases; junction bases not matched to a gene: 7. The CDR3 nucleotides are TGTGCCAGCAGTTCAACTAGCGGGAGGGCCCCCTTCTTC. Amino acids: CASSSTSGRAPFF.

This chain uses TRBV5-1 with TRBJ2-7; 8 nucleotides agree with TRBD1. Unmatched junction bases numbered 15, after V lost 2 bases and J lost 2 bases. The CDR3 has 18 residues. CDR1 is SGHRS, CDR2 YFSETQ, per germline. The CDR3: CASSFSSSRTGSAYEQYF. CDR3 DNA sequence: TGCGCCAGCAGCTTCTCCTCATCCAGGACAGGGAGCGCCTACGAGCAGTACTTC.

The chain recombines TRBV28 with TRBJ2-5; TRBD1 matches 11 bases. Germline CDR1 reads MDHEN; CDR2 reads SYDVKM. The length of the CDR3 is 15 residues. V was pared by 6 bases and J by 5 bases, with 8 bases of the junction left unmatched. The CDR3 protein is CASSPGQGAGETQYF. The CDR3, as DNA: TGTGCCAGCAGCCCAGGACAGGGGGCAGGGGAGACCCAGTACTTC.

The V gene is TRBV19, the J gene TRBJ2-7, with a weak D call TRBD1 (6 bases). The CDR3 sequence is 11 residues long. Per germline, CDR1 LNHDA and CDR2 SQIVND (reference sequence). V lost 7 bases and J 6 bases, leaving 10 bases between the germline ends. CDR3 loop: CASIFRGEQYF. The CDR3 DNA sequence: TGTGCCAGTATCTTCAGGGGCGAGCAGTACTTC. Based on the CDR3 plus reference TRBV19 and TRBJ2-7, the full variable domain is DGGITQSPKYLFRKEGQNVTLSCEQNLNHDAMYWYRQDPGQGLRLIYYSQIVNDFQKGDIAEGYSVSREKKESFPLTVTSAQKNPTAFYLCASIFRGEQYFGPGTRLTVT.

V gene TRBV6-1 combines with J gene TRBJ1-2; 7 nucleotides line up with TRBD1. CDR1 is MNHNS, CDR2 SASEGT, per germline. Unmatched junction bases numbered 7, after V lost 1 base and J lost 5 bases. This CDR3 has 15 residues. In nucleotides, the CDR3 is TGTGCCAGCAGTGAAGGTGGAGGGGGCGTTTATGGCTACACCTTC. As protein: CASSEGGGGVYGYTF.

This chain joins TRBV2 and TRBJ2-3; 7 bases line up with TRBD1. The CDR3 covers 13 residues. In germline, CDR1 is SNHLY, CDR2 FYNNEI. The CDR3, as DNA: TGTGTCAAAACAGGGGCAAACACAGATACGCAGTATTTT. It yields the protein CVKTGANTDTQYF.

V usage is TRBV7-9 and J usage is TRBJ1-2; D might be TRBD1 (5 bases). Trimming left V 2 bases short and J 2 bases short, with 9 bases between. The CDR3 length is 14 residues. Germline-derived CDR1 and CDR2 are SEHNR and FQNEAQ (reference sequence). CDR3 protein: CASSLQGSNYGYTF. CDR3 nucleotide sequence: TGTGCCAGCAGCTTACAGGGTTCAAACTATGGCTACACCTTC. The variable domain in full, with the rest retrieved from reference TRBV7-9 and TRBJ1-2, is DTGVSQNPRHKITKRGQNVTFRCDPISEHNRLYWYRQTLGQGPEFLTYFQNEAQLEKSRLLSDRFSAERPKGSFSTLEIQRTEQGDSAMYLCASSLQGSNYGYTFGSGTRLTVV.

The genes are TRBV7-6 and TRBJ2-5; 11 positions match TRBD2. This CDR3 has 17 amino acids. V lost 5 bases, J lost 5 bases, and 13 bases stayed unmatched. Germline CDR1 reads SGHVS; CDR2 reads FNYEAQ. CDR3 DNA: TGTGCCAGCAGCGAAGATAGCGGGAGGGTTTGGGCGGAGACCCAGTACTTC. Its translation is CASSEDSGRVWAETQYF.

This sequence joins TRBV6-5 and TRBJ2-5; possibly TRBD1 for D (5 bases). Trimming took 7 bases from V and 2 from J, leaving 11 bases between them. CDR1 and CDR2 from the germline V gene are MNHEY and SVGAGI. This CDR3 region has 13 residues. The CDR3 DNA follows: TGTGCCAGCAAGATAACAGGTCAAGAGACCCAGTACTTC. Residues: CASKITGQETQYF.

This rearrangement joins TRBV19 to TRBJ1-1; 7 positions agree with TRBD1. Germline V CDR1 and CDR2: LNHDA, SQIVND (reference sequence). The ends lost 4 bases at V and 2 bases at J; junction bases unmatched: 7. The CDR3 has 15 residues. DNA for the CDR3: TGTGCCAGTAGTACGCAACTAGGGGGCAACACTGAAGCTTTCTTT. Its translation: CASSTQLGGNTEAFF.

This chain links TRBV29-1 with TRBJ1-1; 7 bases line up with TRBD1. Looked up from germline, CDR1 is SQVTM and CDR2 is ANQGSEA. J lost 1 base, V lost 7 bases, and 9 bases had no gene match. CDR3 length: 14 amino acids. CDR3: CSGQQGWRNTEAFF. The CDR3 nucleotides read TGCAGCGGACAACAGGGGTGGAGGAACACTGAAGCTTTCTTT.

The chain combines TRBV18 with TRBJ1-2, with a weak D call TRBD1 (5 bases). The CDR3 totals 14 residues. Germline CDR1 and CDR2: KGHSH and LQKENI. V was clipped by 6 bases and J by 7 bases, with 18 bases between them. The CDR3 reads CASSGGLPPSGYTF. CDR3 DNA: TGTGCCAGCTCGGGGGGACTCCCGCCAAGTGGCTACACCTTC.

J is TRBJ1-2 and V is TRBV30; the D is unclear. There are 11 residues in the CDR3. The V gene's germline CDR1 is GTSNPN and CDR2 SVGIG (reference sequence). V dropped 0 bases and J dropped 7 bases, with 6 bases sitting between them. CDR3 bases: TGTGCCTGGAGTGTAGGAGGTGGCTACACCTTC. Protein product: CAWSVGGGYTF.

This chain connects TRBV28 to TRBJ2-7; TRBD1 might be the D (5 bases). There are 18 residues in the CDR3. Germline V gene data show CDR1 as MDHEN and CDR2 as SYDVKM. V shed 5 bases and J shed 1 base, with 24 bases lying between them. Written as DNA, the CDR3 is TGTGCCAGCAGTCCCATGGACAACCTAATTAGTCTTTCCTACGAGCAGTACTTC. Translated, it gives CASSPMDNLISLSYEQYF.

The chain uses TRBV7-2 and TRBJ1-2, with TRBD1 as a possible D gene (5 bases). Germline V lookup: CDR1 SGHTA, CDR2 FQGNSA. The CDR3 runs to 13 residues. Trimming took off 1 base at V and 5 bases at J, with 8 bases between the two ends. Here the CDR3 reads CASSLEGRYGYTF. Here the CDR3 DNA reads TGTGCCAGCAGCTTAGAGGGGCGGTATGGCTACACCTTC.

The chain links TRBV27 to TRBJ2-5; tentative D call: TRBD2 (5 bases). The CDR3 totals 15 residues. The V and J ends lost 0 bases and 4 bases respectively, with 12 bases between them. Germline V gives CDR1 MNHEY, CDR2 SMNVEV (reference sequence). The CDR3 coding sequence is TGTGCCAGCAGTTTATCGACGGGGTTCGGAGAGACCCAGTACTTC. Protein product: CASSLSTGFGETQYF.

This chain joins TRBV5-1 and TRBJ2-5; a weak D match, TRBD1 (6 bases). Trimming left V 3 bases short and J 4 bases short, with 19 bases between. This CDR3 is 16 amino acids long. CDR1 and CDR2 (germline): SGHRS, YFSETQ. This CDR3 reads CASSSITGTYVETQYF. Here the CDR3 DNA reads TGCGCCAGCAGCTCTATAACCGGGACATACGTAGAGACCCAGTACTTC.

The DNA for the CDR3 is TGCGCCAGCAGCTTGGTACCCGGGGAGGCCTACGAGCAGTACTTC. This sequence encodes CASSLVPGEAYEQYF. The chain combines TRBV5-1 with TRBJ2-7; maybe TRBD2 (6 bases). This CDR3 is 15 amino acids long. The germline CDR1 and CDR2 sequences are SGHRS and YFSETQ. V was cut by 0 bases and J by 2 bases, with 12 bases left in between.

The chain employs TRBV28 and TRBJ1-3, with TRBD1 as a possible D gene (5 bases). This CDR3 is 15 amino acids long. The germline CDR1 and CDR2 sequences are MDHEN and SYDVKM. V lost 4 bases, J lost 0 bases, and 10 bases lay in between. The CDR3 nucleotides read TGTGCCAGCAGTTCGGCAGGGAACTCTGGAAACACCATATATTTT. This codes for CASSSAGNSGNTIYF.

V gene TRBV9 combines with J gene TRBJ2-5, with 7 positions matching TRBD2. CDR1 SGDLS and CDR2 YYNGEE come from the germline V gene. The CDR3 length is 14 residues. With 3 bases clipped from V and 2 bases from J, the junction kept 4 bases outside the gene matches. The CDR3 sequence: CASSASGAQETQYF. The DNA for the CDR3 is TGTGCCAGCAGCGCTAGCGGAGCTCAAGAGACCCAGTACTTC.

CDR3: CASSLENQIYEQYF. CDR3 sequence (DNA): TGTGCCAGCAGCTTAGAGAATCAGATCTACGAGCAGTACTTC. V usage is TRBV11-2 and J usage is TRBJ2-7; D is uncertain. CDR3 size: 14 residues. Trimming shortened V by 0 bases and J by 3 bases, and 9 bases separated the two germline ends. Germline CDR1 and CDR2: SGHAT and FQNNGV.

The CDR3 DNA reads TGCGCCAGCAGCCATAACCGGGACAGGGCGTACGAGCAGTACTTC. Amino acid sequence: CASSHNRDRAYEQYF. This sequence joins TRBV4-3 and TRBJ2-7, with TRBD1 matching over 9 bases. CDR3 length: 15 residues. The J segment lost 4 bases and the V segment lost 3 bases, leaving 7 bases of the junction unmatched. Germline V lookup: CDR1 LGHNA, CDR2 YSLEER.

The genes are TRBV30 and TRBJ2-3, with 7 bases fitting TRBD2. J lost 1 base, V lost 4 bases, and 11 bases had no gene match. The CDR3 contains 16 residues. Per the germline V gene, CDR1 is GTSNPN and CDR2 is SVGIG (reference sequence). As DNA, the CDR3 is TGTGCCTGGACCCCTCCGACTAGCTGGCGCACAGATACGCAGTATTTT. Translating it yields CAWTPPTSWRTDTQYF.

The gene calls are TRBV19 and TRBJ2-7; 8 bases are shared with TRBD1. The CDR3 loop spans 13 amino acids. CDR1 and CDR2 from the germline V gene are LNHDA and SQIVND (reference sequence). V lost 5 bases, J lost 4 bases, and 4 bases stayed unmatched. The CDR3 DNA reads TGTGCCAGTAGTCAGGGGGCGGAATACGAGCAGTACTTC. It is translated as CASSQGAEYEQYF. Based on the CDR3 plus reference TRBV19 and TRBJ2-7, the full variable domain is DGGITQSPKYLFRKEGQNVTLSCEQNLNHDAMYWYRQDPGQGLRLIYYSQIVNDFQKGDIAEGYSVSREKKESFPLTVTSAQKNPTAFYLCASSQGAEYEQYFGPGTRLTVT.

The rearrangement uses TRBV29-1 and TRBJ1-1; 7 bases map to TRBD1. The trim removed 5 bases at V and 2 bases at J, leaving 5 bases unmatched. The V gene's germline CDR1 is SQVTM and CDR2 ANQGSEA. The CDR3 contains 13 residues. The CDR3 loop reads CSVCSGGNTEAFF. The CDR3 DNA reads TGCAGCGTTTGCTCAGGGGGTAACACTGAAGCTTTCTTT. Full variable domain (rest looked up from reference TRBV29-1 and TRBJ1-1): SAVISQKPSRDICQRGTSLTIQCQVDSQVTMMFWYRQQPGQSLTLIATANQGSEATYESGFVIDKFPISRPNLTFSTLTVSNMSPEDSSIYLCSVCSGGNTEAFFGQGTRLTVV.

The chain combines TRBV28 with TRBJ1-2; 8 bases are a match to TRBD1. V trimming: 10 bases; J trimming: 8 bases; junction bases outside the gene matches: 15. CDR3 length: 14 amino acids. Germline V gene lookup returns CDR1 MDHEN and CDR2 SYDVKM. The CDR3 DNA reads TGTGCCACCACACAGGGGGGTAGTGGTTTAGGCTACACCTTC. It is translated as CATTQGGSGLGYTF.

This chain uses TRBV28 with TRBJ1-1, with TRBD1 as a possible D gene (6 bases). Germline CDR1 and CDR2: MDHEN and SYDVKM. V was trimmed by 2 bases and J by 5 bases, leaving 6 bases between them. This CDR3 spans 12 amino acids. CDR3: CASSLQGTEAFF. CDR3 DNA sequence: TGTGCCAGCAGTTTACAGGGGACTGAAGCTTTCTTT.

This rearrangement joins TRBV5-4 to TRBJ1-6; D remains unclear. V dropped 1 base and J dropped 0 bases, with 11 bases sitting between them. Germline CDR1 reads SGHNT; CDR2 reads YYREEE (reference sequence). The CDR3 loop spans 17 amino acids. Here the CDR3 reads CASSLRGSSSYNSPLHF. As DNA, the CDR3 is TGTGCCAGCAGCTTGCGAGGGTCAAGCTCCTATAATTCACCCCTCCACTTT.